Shown below are 27 T cell receptor beta chains from a single sample sequenced in a study of CD8+ T cells in alopecia areata. The authors extracted RNA and reverse transcribed it into cDNA as the sequencing template. The table came from immunoSEQ multiplex PCR; TCRdb's copy has only in-frame clones and leaves some out. The sample lists about 210,000 clones; over 60% were seen once. The sample's treatment: oral pan-JAK inhibitor, 5-10 mg twice daily. This specimen consisted of CD4+ T cells sorted from blood, obtained at week 4, from a patient treated with tofacitinib. The source of these receptors is a human donor with alopecia areata.

This clone has a handful of counts. This chain connects TRBV6-5 to TRBJ1-3; 8 bases fit TRBD1. J was trimmed by 4 bases and V by 3 bases; bases with no gene match: 5. Germline V gene data show CDR1 as MNHEY and CDR2 as SVGAGI. There are 15 residues in the CDR3. The CDR3 sequence: CASSYSTGAGNTIYF. The CDR3 nucleotides are TGTGCCAGCAGTTATTCGACAGGGGCCGGAAACACCATATATTTT.

This chain joins TRBV7-2 and TRBJ1-1, with TRBD1 as a possible D gene (5 bases). The CDR3 length is 14 residues. From germline, CDR1 is SGHTA and CDR2 FQGNSA. The ends were cut back, 5 bases at V and 6 bases at J, with 16 bases in the middle. DNA for the CDR3: TGTGCCAGCAGCCGCAGGGATGGGGTAGCTGAAGCTTTCTTT. The encoded protein is CASSRRDGVAEAFF.

Comment on this clone: Other DNA sequences in the same sample also yield this CDR3. The V and J genes are TRBV15 and TRBJ2-1; 7 bases align to TRBD1. Looked up from germline, CDR1 is LNHNV and CDR2 is YYDKDF (reference sequence). Trimming cost V 3 bases and J 1 base; bases outside gene matches: 3. The length of the CDR3 is 15 residues. The CDR3 sequence is CATSRRTGSYNEQFF. CDR3 nucleotide sequence: TGTGCCACCAGCAGGAGGACAGGTTCCTACAATGAGCAGTTCTTC.

This chain joins TRBV11-2 and TRBJ1-6; D call uncertain. Trimming took off 6 bases at V and 7 bases at J, with 10 bases between the two ends. Germline values: CDR1 SGHAT, CDR2 FQNNGV. The CDR3 is made up of 13 amino acids. CDR3 amino acids: CASREQTNSPLHF. The CDR3 DNA reads as TGTGCCAGCAGGGAACAGACGAATTCACCCCTCCACTTT. Full variable domain (rest looked up from reference TRBV11-2 and TRBJ1-6): EAGVAQSPRYKIIEKRQSVAFWCNPISGHATLYWYQQILGQGPKLLIQFQNNGVVDDSQLPKDRFSAERLKGVDSTLKIQPAKLEDSAVYLCASREQTNSPLHFGNGTRLTVT.

This clone was seen a few times. The J gene is TRBJ1-1, the V gene TRBV4-3, with 7 bases identical to TRBD1. The CDR3 sequence is 13 residues long. V trimming: 2 bases; J trimming: 10 bases; junction bases outside the gene matches: 7. Germline values: CDR1 LGHNA, CDR2 YSLEER. The chain's CDR3 is CASSQTIQGVAFF. The DNA of the CDR3 is TGCGCCAGCAGCCAAACCATCCAGGGGGTAGCTTTCTTT.

This clone came up a few times. The genes are TRBV2 and TRBJ1-2, with D uncertain. The CDR3 consists of 15 residues. Trimming took 4 bases from V and 4 from J, leaving 16 bases between them. Germline assignment: CDR1 SNHLY and CDR2 FYNNEI. CDR3 in amino acids: CASSAGLGAGYGYTF. The CDR3 coding sequence is TGTGCCAGCAGTGCCGGGTTAGGAGCTGGCTATGGCTACACCTTC.

V gene TRBV6-5 combines with J gene TRBJ2-1, with D possibly being TRBD2 (5 bases). Germline values: CDR1 MNHEY, CDR2 SVGAGI. Trimming removed 5 bases at V and 12 bases at J, with 14 bases between. The CDR3 contains 12 residues. CDR3 sequence (DNA): TGTGCCAGCAGTGCATTTCGGGATCGGCAGTTCTTC. This encodes CASSAFRDRQFF.

This chain connects TRBV29-1 to TRBJ1-1; 9 nucleotides agree with TRBD1. Germline loops: CDR1 SQVTM, CDR2 ANQGSEA. The V gene end was trimmed by 3 bases and the J gene end by 4 bases; junction bases not matched to a gene: 3. The CDR3 totals 13 residues. The CDR3 DNA sequence: TGCAGCGTTGACGGACAGGGGTTCACTGAAGCTTTCTTT. Translation gives CSVDGQGFTEAFF.

Turning to this clone: Other DNA sequences of this sample code for an identical CDR3. The V gene is TRBV7-2, the J gene TRBJ2-3; TRBD2 agrees at 8 bases. Per the germline V gene, CDR1 is SGHTA and CDR2 is FQGNSA. Trimming took 3 bases from V and 3 from J; bases not matched to a gene: 2. The CDR3 consists of 14 residues. Written as DNA, the CDR3 is TGTGCCAGCAGCTTCGCGGGGGGAACAGATACGCAGTATTTT. Translated, it gives CASSFAGGTDTQYF.

The chain links TRBV19 to TRBJ1-1; 8 bases are shared with TRBD1. The CDR3 consists of 13 residues. With 9 bases clipped from V and 5 bases from J, the junction kept 8 bases outside the gene matches. The germline CDR1 and CDR2 sequences are LNHDA and SQIVND (reference sequence). The CDR3 sequence is CASWDRWGTEAFF. For the CDR3, the DNA is TGTGCCAGCTGGGACAGGTGGGGGACTGAAGCTTTCTTT.

The chain carries TRBV4-3 and TRBJ2-3; TRBD2 matches 8 bases. In germline, CDR1 is LGHNA, CDR2 YSLEER. With 0 bases clipped from V and 6 bases from J, the junction kept 8 bases outside the gene matches. The CDR3 length is 16 residues. CDR3 DNA: TGCGCCAGCAGCCAAGAATCCGGGGGGGCCGGGGATACGCAGTATTTT. Amino acids: CASSQESGGAGDTQYF.

The gene calls are TRBV29-1 and TRBJ2-7, with a tentative D call TRBD2 (6 bases). Trimming removed 1 base from V and 9 bases from J, with 10 bases in between. The germline gives CDR1 SQVTM, CDR2 ANQGSEA. The CDR3 covers 11 residues. This CDR3 is CSVEVGGRQYF. In DNA form, the CDR3 reads TGCAGCGTTGAAGTGGGAGGTAGGCAGTACTTC.

The chain couples TRBV5-1 to TRBJ1-4; D is possibly TRBD1 (6 bases). The V end was cut by 4 bases, the J end by 5 bases, with 18 bases between. Germline lookup yields CDR1 SGHRS and CDR2 YFSETQ. The CDR3 contains 16 residues. The DNA for the CDR3 is TGCGCCAGCAGCGTGCAACCCGGGACACCGAATGAAAAACTGTTTTTT. Translating gives CASSVQPGTPNEKLFF.

This clone has only a few counts. This chain joins TRBV5-1 and TRBJ2-5, with TRBD1 matching over 7 bases. Germline loops: CDR1 SGHRS, CDR2 YFSETQ. The CDR3 extends over 15 amino acids. V trimming: 0 bases; J trimming: 0 bases; junction bases outside the gene matches: 2. The CDR3 coding sequence is TGCGCCAGCAGCTTGGAGGGGGCCTACCAAGAGACCCAGTACTTC. It encodes CASSLEGAYQETQYF.

The V and J genes are TRBV25-1 and TRBJ2-1, with unresolved D. V lost 0 bases and J lost 0, with 6 bases in between. Germline V gene lookup returns CDR1 MGHDK and CDR2 SYGVNS. The CDR3 has 15 residues. In DNA, the CDR3 is TGTGCCAGCAGTGAATATCGAGCCTCCTACAATGAGCAGTTCTTC. Its protein is CASSEYRASYNEQFF.

The chain employs TRBV2 and TRBJ2-3; 7 nucleotides agree with TRBD2. The germline gives CDR1 SNHLY, CDR2 FYNNEI. This CDR3 has 15 residues. J was trimmed by 1 base and V by 3 bases; bases with no gene match: 4. The CDR3 sequence: CASSDLAGGTDTQYF. CDR3 in DNA: TGTGCCAGCAGTGATCTGGCGGGGGGCACAGATACGCAGTATTTT.

This chain joins TRBV5-1 and TRBJ1-1, with TRBD1 as a possible D gene (5 bases). Trimming cost V 0 bases and J 11 bases, with 17 bases left between them. This CDR3 comprises 14 residues. CDR1 SGHRS and CDR2 YFSETQ come from the germline V gene. CDR3 loop: CASSLDGARGSAFF. CDR3 sequence (DNA): TGCGCCAGCAGCTTGGACGGTGCCCGGGGGAGTGCTTTCTTT.

This clone has more than one count but fewer than ten. This sequence joins TRBV30 and TRBJ2-7, with 8 bases aligning to TRBD1. CDR1 GTSNPN and CDR2 SVGIG come from the germline V gene (reference sequence). Trimming cost V 0 bases and J 3 bases; bases outside gene matches: 7. The CDR3 loop spans 15 amino acids. CDR3 nucleotide sequence: TGTGCCTGGAGTGTACGTCTCGGGACAGGCTACGAGCAGTACTTC. It codes for CAWSVRLGTGYEQYF.

The chain couples TRBV27 to TRBJ2-2; D is unclear. With 5 bases removed from V and 0 bases from J, the gap between germline ends came to 10 bases. There are 15 residues in the CDR3. Germline V CDR1 and CDR2: MNHEY, SMNVEV (reference sequence). Here the CDR3 DNA reads TGTGCCAGCAGTGCAGACACTGCGAACACCGGGGAGCTGTTTTTT. Translation gives CASSADTANTGELFF.

The chain links TRBV4-1 to TRBJ2-4; 9 nucleotides match TRBD1. The CDR3 runs to 14 residues. Trimming took 6 bases from V and 6 from J; bases not matched to a gene: 6. CDR1 is MGHRA and CDR2 is YSYEKL in the germline V gene. The CDR3: CASRSPGQGNIQYF. CDR3 sequence (DNA): TGCGCCAGCAGATCTCCGGGACAGGGAAACATTCAGTACTTC.

The chain is built from TRBV14 and TRBJ1-2; D remains unclear. This CDR3 has 15 amino acids. Germline V gene sequence: CDR1 SGHDN, CDR2 FVKESK. Trimming shortened V by 3 bases and J by 2 bases, and 13 bases separated the two germline ends. This chain's CDR3 is CASSHLGKLNYGYTF. The CDR3 region has the DNA TGTGCCAGCAGCCACCTGGGAAAACTGAACTATGGCTACACCTTC.

J is TRBJ1-4 and V is TRBV29-1; D is undetermined. The CDR3 length is 11 residues. CDR1 is SQVTM, CDR2 ANQGSEA, per germline. V lost 6 bases to trimming and J lost 8 bases, with 10 bases between them. Written as DNA, the CDR3 is TGCAGCGTCGCCGAGGTGGAAAAACTGTTTTTT. This sequence encodes CSVAEVEKLFF. Together with reference TRBV29-1 and TRBJ1-4, the CDR3 gives the full variable domain: SAVISQKPSRDICQRGTSLTIQCQVDSQVTMMFWYRQQPGQSLTLIATANQGSEATYESGFVIDKFPISRPNLTFSTLTVSNMSPEDSSIYLCSVAEVEKLFFGSGTQLSVL.

J is TRBJ2-3 and V is TRBV7-6; 8 nucleotides line up with TRBD2. The germline CDR1 and CDR2 sequences are SGHVS and FNYEAQ. CDR3 length: 18 residues. Losses at the gene ends were 1 base for V and 0 bases for J; bases not matched to a gene: 9. CDR3 nucleotide sequence: TGTGCCAGCAGCTTAGAGCCAGCGGGGGCCCCTAGCACAGATACGCAGTATTTT. Amino acids: CASSLEPAGAPSTDTQYF. The complete variable domain, with remaining parts taken from reference TRBV7-6 and TRBJ2-3, reads GAGVSQSPRYKVTKRGQDVALRCDPISGHVSLYWYRQALGQGPEFLTYFNYEAQQDKSGLPNDRFSAERPEGSISTLTIQRTEQRDSAMYRCASSLEPAGAPSTDTQYFGPGTRLTVL.

This clone was seen only once. This chain connects TRBV2 to TRBJ2-1; 9 bases match TRBD2. CDR3 length equals 14 residues. Germline V gene lookup returns CDR1 SNHLY and CDR2 FYNNEI. The trim removed 4 bases at V and 5 bases at J, leaving 3 bases unmatched. The CDR3 here is CASSVSGGNNEQFF. The CDR3 DNA follows: TGTGCCAGCAGTGTTAGCGGGGGTAACAATGAGCAGTTCTTC.

The chain recombines TRBV20-1 with TRBJ2-1; D possibly corresponds to TRBD2 (5 bases). Per germline, CDR1 DFQATT and CDR2 SNEGSKA (reference sequence). The CDR3 has 10 amino acids. The V end lost 8 bases, the J end lost 7 bases, and 9 bases lay between the germline ends. CDR3 region: CSSRGNEQFF. The CDR3 DNA reads as TGCAGTAGTCGGGGTAATGAGCAGTTCTTC.

This chain joins TRBV29-1 and TRBJ1-5; D is unresolved. Germline CDR1 reads SQVTM; CDR2 reads ANQGSEA. This CDR3 has 13 amino acids. The V gene lost 5 bases and the J gene lost 1 base, with 9 bases spanning the gap. CDR3 amino acids: CSVSSESNQPQHF. DNA for the CDR3: TGCAGCGTTTCCTCGGAAAGCAATCAGCCCCAGCATTTT. The whole variable domain, filled in from reference TRBV29-1 and TRBJ1-5, reads SAVISQKPSRDICQRGTSLTIQCQVDSQVTMMFWYRQQPGQSLTLIATANQGSEATYESGFVIDKFPISRPNLTFSTLTVSNMSPEDSSIYLCSVSSESNQPQHFGDGTRLSIL.

The V gene is TRBV5-1, the J gene TRBJ2-7; D might be TRBD1 (7 bases). The CDR3 has 14 amino acids. CDR1 and CDR2 from the germline V gene are SGHRS and YFSETQ. The V end was cut by 7 bases, the J end by 5 bases, with 19 bases between. CDR3 coding DNA: TGCGCCAGCCATGGAGGGACAGTCCTTCACGAGCAGTACTTC. This translates into CASHGGTVLHEQYF.